These 25 T cell receptor beta chains were all obtained from the same sample, sequenced in a study of blood T cell repertoires in COVID-19. Method: immunoSEQ multiplex PCR; TCRdb's copy keeps in-frame clones and lacks some. The table lists about 250,000 clones, about 80% of them singletons. The sequencing input was peripheral blood. The receptors stem from a man aged 50 or older with active or convalescent COVID-19.

Points on this clone: Different DNA sequences within this sample yield the same CDR3. The rearrangement joins TRBV5-1 to TRBJ1-3; D perhaps matches TRBD1 (5 bases). There are 14 residues in the CDR3. Trimming removed 0 bases at V and 4 bases at J, with 8 bases between. Germline CDR1 is SGHRS and CDR2 is YFSETQ. The CDR3 coding sequence is TGCGCCAGCAGCTTGGGGCAGGGCGGAAACACCATATATTTT. Its translation is CASSLGQGGNTIYF.

With regard to this clone: The sample contains more than one DNA sequence encoding this CDR3. This sequence joins TRBV6-5 and TRBJ1-1, with D possibly matching TRBD1 (5 bases). Trimming took off 2 bases at V and 4 bases at J, with 11 bases between the two ends. This CDR3 has 14 residues. Germline loops: CDR1 MNHEY, CDR2 SVGAGI. This CDR3 reads CASSYPGRGTEAFF. The CDR3 DNA reads TGTGCCAGCAGTTACCCGGGGAGGGGCACTGAAGCTTTCTTT.

The V call is TRBV7-6, the J call TRBJ2-6; TRBD1 matches 9 bases. V shed 5 bases and J 1 base; nucleotides not matched to a gene: 9. This CDR3 comprises 18 residues. Germline V lookup: CDR1 SGHVS, CDR2 FNYEAQ. The CDR3 DNA reads TGTGCCAGCAGCGGGCAGGGACAGGGTGCTTCTGGGGCCAACGTCCTGACTTTC. Translated: CASSGQGQGASGANVLTF.

The chain combines TRBV6-2 or TRBV6-3 with TRBJ1-2, with D perhaps TRBD1 (5 bases). This CDR3 has 12 residues. V lost 4 bases and J lost 5, with 8 bases in between. The V gene's germline CDR1 is MNHEY and CDR2 SVGEGT. CDR3 in amino acids: CASSSQGYGYTF. The CDR3 nucleotides are TGTGCCAGCAGTTCTCAGGGATATGGCTACACCTTC.

The genes are TRBV7-3 and TRBJ1-6; 9 nucleotides line up with TRBD1. The CDR3 is made up of 14 amino acids. Germline CDR1 and CDR2: SGHTA and FQGTGA. The V and J ends lost 5 bases and 9 bases, in that order; junction bases with no gene match: 5. The CDR3 here is CASSRTGAGSPLHF. The DNA for the CDR3 is TGTGCCAGCAGCCGGACAGGGGCAGGTTCACCCCTCCACTTT.

The CDR3 spells CASSPTTTHQETQYF. The CDR3 bases are TGTGCCAGCTCACCCACGACGACACATCAAGAGACCCAGTACTTC. This chain links TRBV18 with TRBJ2-5; D ambiguous. The CDR3 is made up of 15 amino acids. Germline-derived CDR1 and CDR2 are KGHSH and LQKENI. V was pared by 3 bases and J by 2 bases, with 13 bases between. The complete variable domain, with remaining parts taken from reference TRBV18 and TRBJ2-5, reads NAGVMQNPRHLVRRRGQEARLRCSPMKGHSHVYWYRQLPEEGLKFMVYLQKENIIDESGMPKERFSAEFPKEGPSILRIQQVVRGDSAAYFCASSPTTTHQETQYFGPGTRLLVL.

This chain links TRBV10-3 with TRBJ2-1; D perhaps matches TRBD2 (7 bases). Germline-derived CDR1 and CDR2 are ENHRY and SYGVKD. The CDR3 is 13 residues long. The ends were cut back, 6 bases at V and 8 bases at J, with 14 bases in the middle. The CDR3 here is CAISLGGRDEQFF. CDR3 bases: TGTGCCATCAGCCTCGGGGGGCGCGATGAGCAGTTCTTC.

About this clone: The sample contains more than one DNA sequence encoding this CDR3. The chain employs TRBV6-5 and TRBJ2-3; 10 bases fit TRBD2. The ends lost 11 bases at V and 1 base at J; junction bases unmatched: 3. The CDR3 consists of 13 residues. The V gene's germline CDR1 is MNHEY and CDR2 SVGAGI. The CDR3: CAGGLAGTDTQYF. The CDR3 DNA sequence: TGTGCCGGCGGACTAGCGGGCACAGATACGCAGTATTTT.

The CDR3 sequence is CASSPGQGRAGELFF. The CDR3 DNA reads TGTGCCAGCAGCCCGGGACAGGGTCGAGCCGGGGAGCTGTTTTTT. The rearrangement links TRBV5-4 to TRBJ2-2, with 9 nucleotides matching TRBD1. Germline V lookup: CDR1 SGHNT, CDR2 YYREEE (reference sequence). V lost 4 bases, J lost 6 bases, and 7 bases stayed unmatched. This CDR3 spans 15 amino acids.

This rearrangement joins TRBV7-9 to TRBJ2-1; the D gene is possibly TRBD1 (5 bases). V lost 1 base to trimming and J lost 4 bases, with 5 bases between them. The CDR3 runs 13 residues. Germline V gene lookup returns CDR1 SEHNR and CDR2 FQNEAQ (reference sequence). The CDR3 sequence is CASSLGQYNEQFF. The CDR3 DNA is TGTGCCAGCAGCTTAGGACAGTACAATGAGCAGTTCTTC.

The chain is built from TRBV30 and TRBJ1-1; D is unresolved. The V gene lost 4 bases and the J gene lost 0 bases, with 9 bases spanning the gap. From germline, CDR1 is GTSNPN and CDR2 SVGIG (reference sequence). The CDR3 has 13 amino acids. CDR3 region: CAWTHGLNTEAFF. CDR3 DNA sequence: TGTGCCTGGACCCATGGCCTGAACACTGAAGCTTTCTTT.

V is TRBV30 and J is TRBJ1-5; D possibly corresponds to TRBD1 (5 bases). The ends were cut back, 2 bases at V and 15 bases at J, with 17 bases in the middle. Per germline, CDR1 GTSNPN and CDR2 SVGIG (reference sequence). There are 12 residues in the CDR3. CDR3 amino acids: CAWSKEGTLMHF. DNA for the CDR3: TGTGCCTGGAGTAAGGAGGGGACCTTGATGCATTTT.

The chain joins TRBV7-2 to TRBJ2-5, with TRBD2 matching 9 bases. CDR1 and CDR2 from the germline V gene are SGHTA and FQGNSA. V was clipped by 2 bases and J by 3 bases; unmatched bases: 4. The CDR3 is made up of 15 amino acids. CDR3 DNA: TGTGCCAGCAGCTTATTTAGACTAGCGGAAGAGACCCAGTACTTC. Translating it yields CASSLFRLAEETQYF.

This sequence joins TRBV7-8 and TRBJ2-7; tentatively, D is TRBD2 (5 bases). Trimming stripped 5 bases from V and 1 base from J, with 12 bases between. The CDR3 spans 14 residues. CDR1 is SGHVS and CDR2 is FQNEAQ in the germline V gene. The CDR3 coding sequence is TGTGCCAGCAGCCTTCGGACGGGATCCTACGAGCAGTACTTC. It yields the protein CASSLRTGSYEQYF.

This clone was detected a few times. The V gene is TRBV5-5, the J gene TRBJ2-2; 10 bases fit TRBD2. Trimming removed 2 bases from V and 5 bases from J; junction bases left unmatched: 9. The CDR3 runs 17 residues. CDR1 is SGHKS, CDR2 YYEKEE, per germline (reference sequence). CDR3 region: CASSFSVGTSVTGELFF. For the CDR3, the DNA is TGTGCCAGCAGCTTTTCCGTCGGGACTAGCGTAACCGGGGAGCTGTTTTTT.

This clone appeared once. The J gene is TRBJ1-2, the V gene TRBV7-2; the match to TRBD1 covers 7 bases. Germline lookup yields CDR1 SGHTA and CDR2 FQGNSA. This CDR3 has 16 amino acids. V was pared by 2 bases and J by 7 bases, with 13 bases of the junction left unmatched. CDR3 amino acids: CASSLYDDSQGSGYTF. The CDR3 region has the DNA TGTGCCAGCAGCTTATACGATGATTCACAGGGGAGTGGCTACACCTTC.

This clone came up a few times. This sequence joins TRBV7-6 and TRBJ2-5, with D possibly being TRBD1 (5 bases). The CDR3 runs 18 residues. Per the germline V gene, CDR1 is SGHVS and CDR2 is FNYEAQ. V was clipped by 0 bases and J by 5 bases, with 22 bases between them. The CDR3 DNA reads as TGTGCCAGCAGCTTAGCGGTGGGCAGGGTAACTGCGAGGGAGACCCAGTACTTC. This encodes CASSLAVGRVTARETQYF.

The chain carries TRBV2 and TRBJ2-1, with a weak D call TRBD2 (5 bases). This CDR3 has 15 residues. Germline-derived CDR1 and CDR2 are SNHLY and FYNNEI. V was shortened by 2 bases and J by 6 bases, with 14 bases between the two germline ends. DNA of the CDR3: TGTGCCAGCAGTGAAAACGGGATTAGTGTCAATGAGCAGTTCTTC. It is translated as CASSENGISVNEQFF.

V is TRBV5-1 and J is TRBJ2-3; D is perhaps TRBD1 (6 bases). The V gene lost 0 bases and the J gene lost 9 bases, with 17 bases spanning the gap. Germline CDR1 and CDR2: SGHRS and YFSETQ. The CDR3 covers 15 residues. CDR3 protein: CASSLASGESLTQYF. For the CDR3, the DNA is TGCGCCAGCAGCTTGGCCTCAGGGGAAAGCTTGACGCAGTATTTT. Full variable domain (missing parts from reference TRBV5-1 and TRBJ2-3): KAGVTQTPRYLIKTRGQQVTLSCSPISGHRSVSWYQQTPGQGLQFLFEYFSETQRNKGNFPGRFSGRQFSNSRSEMNVSTLELGDSALYLCASSLASGESLTQYFGPGTRLTVL.

A few counts support this clone. The chain links TRBV6-2 or TRBV6-3 to TRBJ1-1, with D possibly being TRBD1 (5 bases). Germline CDR1 MNHEY, CDR2 SVGEGT. This CDR3 is 15 amino acids long. V was shortened by 2 bases and J by 0 bases, with 10 bases between the two germline ends. CDR3 nucleotide sequence: TGTGCCAGCAGTTACAAGGGCAGGGTGAACACTGAAGCTTTCTTT. It encodes CASSYKGRVNTEAFF.

The rearrangement links TRBV6-1 to TRBJ1-2; TRBD1 matches at 7 bases. V shed 1 base and J 4 bases; nucleotides not matched to a gene: 3. The V gene's germline CDR1 is MNHNS and CDR2 SASEGT. The CDR3 contains 14 residues. The CDR3 coding sequence is TGTGCCAGCAGTGAAGGCCCAGGGGGCTATGGCTACACCTTC. Translation: CASSEGPGGYGYTF.

This clone was seen just once. The V gene is TRBV9, the J gene TRBJ2-1; a weak D match, TRBD2 (7 bases). The CDR3 contains 16 residues. CDR1 SGDLS and CDR2 YYNGEE come from the germline V gene. V shed 3 bases and J shed 0 bases, with 13 bases lying between them. CDR3 amino acids: CASSEGGPNSYNEQFF. The CDR3, as DNA: TGTGCCAGCAGCGAGGGGGGGCCCAACTCCTACAATGAGCAGTTCTTC.

The chain employs TRBV7-5 and TRBJ1-2; TRBD1, the table's D call, was not compared with the DNA. TRBV7-5 is classified as a pseudogene. This CDR3 has 14 residues. Here the CDR3 reads CVRSSDRATRGYTF. As DNA, the CDR3 is TGTGTCAGAAGCTCGGACAGGGCTACTCGAGGCTACACCTTC.

The chain joins TRBV7-2 to TRBJ2-7; a weak D match, TRBD1 (6 bases). Germline-derived CDR1 and CDR2 are SGHTA and FQGNSA. Trimming left V 1 base short and J 2 bases short, with 12 bases between. This CDR3 has 15 residues. CDR3 DNA: TGTGCCAGCAGCTTAGGTGGGGCAGGGGCCTACGAGCAGTACTTC. Amino acid sequence: CASSLGGAGAYEQYF.

The V call is TRBV18, the J call TRBJ1-3; D call uncertain. V lost 1 base to trimming and J lost 2 bases, with 9 bases between them. This CDR3 spans 15 amino acids. Germline assignment: CDR1 KGHSH and CDR2 LQKENI. CDR3 loop: CASSPRVSAGNTIYF. CDR3 nucleotide sequence: TGTGCCAGCTCACCACGAGTTAGCGCTGGAAACACCATATATTTT.